This entry is about one T cell receptor beta chain. The data originate from a study of cytomegalovirus exposure and HLA in healthy donors. Only in-frame clones appear in the TCRdb table, and some are missing; sequencing was by immunoSEQ multiplex PCR. The sample comprises tens of thousands of clones, 95% of which are singletons, and around 7% rests with the top ten. V shed 4 bases, J shed 7 bases, and the junction held 12 bases outside the gene matches. Germline V gene sequence: CDR1 GTSNPN, CDR2 SVGIG (reference sequence). The CDR3 has 14 amino acids. The rearrangement joins TRBV30 to TRBJ1-2, with 7 bases fitting TRBD1. The sequencing input was PBMCs. The TCR originated in a woman aged 18-29 years in good health and CMV-seropositive. CDR3: CAWTKGAAVGGYTF. CDR3 sequence (DNA): TGTGCCTGGACCAAGGGGGCCGCGGTCGGTGGCTACACCTTC.